This T cell receptor beta chain was recorded in a study of blood T cell repertoires in COVID-19. Across the whole study: PBMCs, B-cell-depleted T cells, or T cells were the source of the cDNA or gDNA that made up the material.

This clone has more than one count but fewer than ten. In the study's own analysis: Quantification of nucleated cells was approximated via reference gene primer amplification. Clones were sequenced by immunoSEQ multiplex PCR, and TCRdb holds only the in-frame ones, with some missing. V and J calls plus clone size are reproduced from that table; the DNA served to infer D and trimming. The sample includes some 170,000 clones, roughly 80% of them seen just once. In germline, CDR1 is LGHDT, CDR2 YNNKEL (reference sequence). The CDR3 has 16 residues. The V and J ends lost 0 bases and 3 bases, in that order; junction bases with no gene match: 5.

The source is a woman aged 70-85 years with acute or convalescent COVID-19. This sequence joins TRBV3-1 (or the pseudogene TRBV3-2) and TRBJ2-7, with 10 bases matching TRBD1. The source material was peripheral blood. This CDR3 is CASSQERGQGLYEQYF. In DNA form, the CDR3 reads TGTGCCAGCAGCCAAGAGAGGGGACAGGGGCTCTACGAGCAGTACTTC.